These 8 T cell receptor beta chains share one sample of origin, sequenced in a study of T cells in Graves' hyperthyroidism and ophthalmopathy. Amplification targeted TCR beta CDR3 regions from RNA transcripts. TCR CDR3 regions were first amplified by RT-PCR with HTBI primers. TCRdb re-derived calls from the multiplex PCR reads in MiXCR, one entry per CDR3 protein. Altogether around 380,000 distinct CDR3 sequences are present, 13% being singletons, with the ten largest covering about a fifth. The material sequenced was blood. All receptors derive from a man younger than 45 with Graves' hyperthyroidism that later progressed to Graves' ophthalmopathy.

This clonotype was recorded at least ten times. The chain employs TRBV20-1 and TRBJ1-1; D is undetermined. In germline, CDR1 is DFQATT, CDR2 SNEGSKA (reference sequence). V dropped 7 bases and J dropped 4 bases, with 22 bases sitting between them. The CDR3 contains 15 residues. CDR3 in amino acids: CSVDDRLRDSTEAFF. DNA of the CDR3: TGCAGTGTCGATGACCGACTAAGAGATTCCACTGAAGCTTTCTTT.

This clonotype was counted many times. The rearrangement links TRBV30 to TRBJ1-5; no definite D call. Germline values: CDR1 GTSNPN, CDR2 SVGIG (reference sequence). Trimming pared 0 bases from V and 0 bases from J, leaving 9 bases between. The CDR3 covers 15 residues. The chain's CDR3 is CAWSVGSSSNQPQHF. The CDR3 DNA reads TGTGCCTGGAGTGTAGGCTCGTCTAGCAATCAGCCCCAGCATTTT.

In its sample, this clonotype was seen once. A much more abundant neighbour one base away suggests this may be a read error. This chain joins TRBV20-1 and TRBJ2-7; 12 bases are a match to TRBD2. There are 15 residues in the CDR3. Germline lookup yields CDR1 DFQATT and CDR2 SNEGSKA (reference sequence). The CDR3, as DNA: TGCAGTGCTTACCTAGCGGGGGGGCCGGACTACGAGCATTACTTC. Protein: CSAYLAGGPDYEHYF.

The table lists this clonotype with many counts. The chain is built from TRBV6-2 or TRBV6-3 and TRBJ1-2; D gene uncertain. Trimming took 0 bases from V and 7 from J, leaving 12 bases between them. Looked up from germline, CDR1 is MNHEY and CDR2 is SVGEGT. The CDR3 has 14 residues. The DNA for the CDR3 is TGTGCCAGCAGTTACTCAGGTCGAGGGTTTGGCTACACCTTC. Protein product: CASSYSGRGFGYTF.

This clonotype was observed many times. The V and J genes are TRBV12-3 or TRBV12-4 and TRBJ2-3; D possibly corresponds to TRBD2 (5 bases). This CDR3 has 13 amino acids. The V and J ends lost 5 bases and 2 bases respectively, with 8 bases between them. The DNA for the CDR3 is TGTGCCAGCAGTAGACGGGACACAGATACGCAGTATTTT. Protein product: CASSRRDTDTQYF.

The V gene is TRBV6-5, the J gene TRBJ2-2; 7 positions match TRBD1. Per the germline V gene, CDR1 is MNHEY and CDR2 is SVGAGI. This CDR3 is 16 amino acids long. The trim removed 0 bases at V and 5 bases at J, leaving 6 bases unmatched. CDR3 region: CASSYSETGRTGELFF. For the CDR3, the DNA is TGTGCCAGCAGTTACTCCGAGACAGGGAGAACCGGGGAGCTGTTTTTT.

The table lists this clonotype with many counts. This sequence joins TRBV6-1 and TRBJ1-6; the D gene is possibly TRBD1 (5 bases). The CDR3 loop spans 14 amino acids. In germline, CDR1 is MNHNS, CDR2 SASEGT. V gave up 6 bases and J gave up 8 bases, with 14 bases separating them. CDR3 sequence: CASSRDVLDSPLHF. CDR3 in DNA: TGTGCCAGCAGCAGGGACGTTCTCGATTCACCCCTCCACTTT.

This clonotype has a count of ten or more. The chain joins TRBV11-3 to TRBJ1-1, with D unclear. With 0 bases removed from V and 2 bases from J, the gap between germline ends came to 10 bases. There are 15 residues in the CDR3. Per the germline V gene, CDR1 is SGHNT and CDR2 is YENEEA. Written as DNA, the CDR3 is TGTGCCAGCAGCTTAGACCCCGACGCAAACACTGAAGCTTTCTTT. Amino acids: CASSLDPDANTEAFF. Combining the CDR3 with reference TRBV11-3 and TRBJ1-1 gives the whole variable domain EAGVVQSPRYKIIEKKQPVAFWCNPISGHNTLYWYLQNLGQGPELLIRYENEEAVDDSQLPKDRFSAERLKGVDSTLKIQPAELGDSAVYLCASSLDPDANTEAFFGQGTRLTVV.